One sample yielded the 27 T cell receptor beta chains listed below, sequenced in a study of T cell responses to AZD1222 COVID-19 vaccine. Clones were sequenced by immunoSEQ multiplex PCR, and TCRdb holds only the in-frame ones, with some missing. The top ten hold about 16% of the sample, which has about 110,000 clones, 80% to 90% seen once. The sequencing here drew on peripheral blood, taken 28 days after the second AZD1222 dose. Every receptor here comes from an adult who received the AZD1222 COVID-19 vaccine.

The chain combines TRBV5-5 with TRBJ1-3, with TRBD1 matching 8 bases. J gave up 2 bases and V 5 bases, and 3 bases lay outside the gene matches. The length of the CDR3 is 14 residues. Germline CDR1 reads SGHKS; CDR2 reads YYEKEE (reference sequence). CDR3 DNA: TGTGCCAGCAGGTTGACAGGGGCTGGAAACACCATATATTTT. Translated: CASRLTGAGNTIYF.

The gene calls are TRBV11-2 and TRBJ2-7, with D unresolved. CDR1 is SGHAT and CDR2 is FQNNGV in the germline V gene. Trimming left V 0 bases short and J 2 bases short, with 14 bases between. CDR3 size: 16 residues. CDR3 sequence reads: CASSLDSRWSAYEQYF. The CDR3 DNA reads as TGTGCCAGCAGCTTAGATTCTAGGTGGTCCGCCTACGAGCAGTACTTC.

On this clone: The same CDR3 can be traced to other DNA sequences in this sample. The chain joins TRBV18 to TRBJ1-3; D uncertain. The V gene lost 0 bases and the J gene lost 4 bases, with 4 bases spanning the gap. The CDR3 runs to 13 residues. Germline V gives CDR1 KGHSH, CDR2 LQKENI. The CDR3 coding sequence is TGTGCCAGCTCACCACCCTCGGGAAACACCATATATTTT. Protein sequence: CASSPPSGNTIYF.

The chain has TRBV19 and TRBJ1-1, with D perhaps matching TRBD1 (6 bases). The ends were cut back, 3 bases at V and 2 bases at J, with 13 bases in the middle. The CDR3 loop spans 15 amino acids. Looked up from germline, CDR1 is LNHDA and CDR2 is SQIVND (reference sequence). The CDR3 sequence: CASSIPTGENTEAFF. The DNA of the CDR3 is TGTGCCAGTAGTATCCCGACAGGAGAAAACACTGAAGCTTTCTTT.

About this clone itself: One end of the junction varies from germline; a read error may be responsible. J is TRBJ1-2 and V is TRBV10-3; weak D call: TRBD1 (5 bases). This CDR3 region has 13 residues. Germline CDR1 reads ENHRY; CDR2 reads SYGVKD. The DNA of the CDR3 is TGTGCCATCAGCGAGGGGTCGTTAGGCGGGAACTCCTTC. Translation gives CAISEGSLGGNSF.

V and J are TRBV10-1 and TRBJ2-1, with 9 nucleotides matching TRBD2. Germline-derived CDR1 and CDR2 are WNHNN and SYGVQD (reference sequence). The length of the CDR3 is 15 residues. Trimming took 6 bases from V and 0 from J; bases not matched to a gene: 3. This chain's CDR3 is CASRFSGSSYNEQFF. Written as DNA, the CDR3 is TGCGCCAGCAGATTTAGCGGGAGCTCCTACAATGAGCAGTTCTTC.

The chain combines TRBV7-3 with TRBJ2-1; D may be TRBD2 (6 bases). There are 16 residues in the CDR3. The V gene's germline CDR1 is SGHTA and CDR2 FQGTGA. V was trimmed by 1 base and J by 0 bases, leaving 10 bases between them. CDR3 sequence (DNA): TGTGCCAGCAGCTTAATCGGCGGGGTCTCCTACAATGAGCAGTTCTTC. Amino acid sequence: CASSLIGGVSYNEQFF. Drawing the rest from reference TRBV7-3 and TRBJ2-1, the complete variable domain is GAGVSQTPSNKVTEKGKYVELRCDPISGHTALYWYRQSLGQGPEFLIYFQGTGAADDSGLPNDRFFAVRPEGSVSTLKIQRTERGDSAVYLCASSLIGGVSYNEQFFGPGTRLTVL.

The chain uses TRBV23-1 and TRBJ2-7, with D possibly matching TRBD1 (5 bases). TRBV23-1 qualifies as an ORF whose function is uncertain. V lost 2 bases and J 7 bases, leaving 30 bases between the germline ends. The CDR3 has 19 residues. The DNA of the CDR3 is TGCGCCAGCAGTCAAGCCTTCTCTCCAAGGACAACACCCTCCCAAGAGCAGTACTTC. Translation: CASSQAFSPRTTPSQEQYF.

A few counts support this clone. CDR3 protein: CASSAEGRGADYGYTF. CDR3 nucleotide sequence: TGTGCCAGCAGCGCAGAAGGTCGGGGGGCTGACTATGGCTACACCTTC. This chain uses TRBV11-3 with TRBJ1-2, with D possibly TRBD1 on 6 matching bases. The CDR3 is 16 residues long. Germline V lookup: CDR1 SGHNT, CDR2 YENEEA. Trimming removed 5 bases at V and 3 bases at J, with 19 bases between.

The chain recombines TRBV11-2 with TRBJ2-2, with D perhaps TRBD1 (5 bases). Germline V CDR1 and CDR2: SGHAT, FQNNGV. Trimming shortened V by 10 bases and J by 0 bases, and 9 bases separated the two germline ends. This CDR3 is 13 amino acids long. CDR3 DNA: TGTGCCACCAAGACAGCGAACACCGGGGAGCTGTTTTTT. As protein: CATKTANTGELFF.

Here the CDR3 DNA reads TGTGCCAGCAGCGTAGCGGCCGGAACCTACGAGCAGTACTTC. Translating it yields CASSVAAGTYEQYF. The gene calls are TRBV9 and TRBJ2-7; D not resolved. Germline V lookup: CDR1 SGDLS, CDR2 YYNGEE. V dropped 0 bases and J dropped 2 bases, with 9 bases sitting between them. The CDR3 has 14 residues.

CDR3 sequence reads: CASSLTGTSGETQYF. For the CDR3, the DNA is TGTGCCAGCAGTCTAACCGGGACTAGCGGAGAGACCCAGTACTTC. The V gene is TRBV27, the J gene TRBJ2-5, with 11 positions matching TRBD2. The ends lost 5 bases at V and 4 bases at J; junction bases unmatched: 6. The CDR3 is made up of 15 amino acids. The germline V gene has CDR1 MNHEY and CDR2 SMNVEV (reference sequence).

CDR3 amino acids: CASSPKVGAWNSPLHF. The CDR3 DNA sequence: TGTGCCAGCAGTCCCAAGGTGGGGGCCTGGAATTCACCCCTCCACTTT. This sequence joins TRBV28 and TRBJ1-6, with D perhaps matching TRBD1 (6 bases). In germline, CDR1 is MDHEN, CDR2 SYDVKM. The germline V and J ends were trimmed by 5 bases and 7 bases, with 18 bases remaining between them. This CDR3 is 16 amino acids long.

V gene TRBV7-9 combines with J gene TRBJ1-1, with 7 bases aligning to TRBD1. V was clipped by 5 bases and J by 4 bases; unmatched bases: 13. The CDR3 spans 16 residues. Germline V gene lookup returns CDR1 SEHNR and CDR2 FQNEAQ (reference sequence). The CDR3 bases are TGTGCCAGCAGCCCGCCCAAGGGGGCTGCGGGCACTGAAGCTTTCTTT. Residues: CASSPPKGAAGTEAFF.

This chain links TRBV19 with TRBJ1-2, with D perhaps TRBD1 (5 bases). The CDR3 is 13 residues long. The germline V gene has CDR1 LNHDA and CDR2 SQIVND (reference sequence). V was shortened by 7 bases and J by 5 bases, with 14 bases between the two germline ends. Here the CDR3 DNA reads TGTGCCAGTATGTCGGGGCAGGGATATGGCTACACCTTC. As protein: CASMSGQGYGYTF. The full variable domain, in which reference TRBV19 and TRBJ1-2 provide the parts outside the CDR3, is DGGITQSPKYLFRKEGQNVTLSCEQNLNHDAMYWYRQDPGQGLRLIYYSQIVNDFQKGDIAEGYSVSREKKESFPLTVTSAQKNPTAFYLCASMSGQGYGYTFGSGTRLTVV.

This rearrangement joins TRBV9 to TRBJ1-3, with 9 bases identical to TRBD1. Per germline, CDR1 SGDLS and CDR2 YYNGEE. J lost 11 bases, V lost 0 bases, and 9 bases had no gene match. The CDR3 runs 15 residues. The CDR3 coding sequence is TGTGCCAGCAGCGTAGAGTGGGACAGGGTGGCCGCCATATATTTT. Translating gives CASSVEWDRVAAIYF.

This clone was found once. This chain links TRBV5-1 with TRBJ2-7; 7 bases are a match to TRBD1. This CDR3 region has 13 residues. CDR1 is SGHRS, CDR2 YFSETQ, per germline. The V segment lost 4 bases and the J segment 2 bases; nucleotides outside the gene matches: 3. The CDR3 is CASSLGGPYEQYF. DNA of the CDR3: TGCGCCAGCAGCCTAGGGGGCCCCTACGAGCAGTACTTC.

The chain couples TRBV30 to TRBJ1-2; tentative D call: TRBD1 (6 bases). Germline CDR1 is GTSNPN and CDR2 is SVGIG (reference sequence). The germline V and J ends were trimmed by 2 bases and 4 bases, with 11 bases remaining between them. CDR3 size: 13 residues. CDR3 DNA: TGTGCCTGGAGTCCACAGGGAGGCTATGGCTACACCTTC. Residues: CAWSPQGGYGYTF.

This rearrangement joins TRBV6-1 to TRBJ2-4; D remains ambiguous. Trimming took off 0 bases at V and 4 bases at J, with 4 bases between the two ends. Germline V gene sequence: CDR1 MNHNS, CDR2 SASEGT. This CDR3 comprises 13 residues. The DNA for the CDR3 is TGTGCCAGCAGTGAAGCGCGGAAAAACATTCAGTACTTC. It translates to CASSEARKNIQYF.

The rearrangement uses TRBV4-2 and TRBJ1-2, with TRBD1 identical over 7 bases. The J segment lost 8 bases and the V segment lost 0 bases, leaving 6 bases of the junction unmatched. Germline values: CDR1 LGHNA, CDR2 YNFKEQ. CDR3 length equals 14 residues. Written as DNA, the CDR3 is TGTGCCAGCAGCCAAGAAAGGGGGCCCTGGGGCTACACCTTC. Its translation is CASSQERGPWGYTF.

This chain uses TRBV27 with TRBJ2-3; the match to TRBD2 covers 8 bases. V shed 0 bases and J 6 bases; nucleotides not matched to a gene: 5. The CDR3 covers 15 residues. Germline V gene lookup returns CDR1 MNHEY and CDR2 SMNVEV (reference sequence). The CDR3 loop reads CASSLSGASGDTQYF. The CDR3 DNA reads TGTGCCAGCAGTTTATCGGGCGCTAGCGGGGATACGCAGTATTTT.

The chain couples TRBV18 to TRBJ1-2; 10 bases match TRBD1. Unmatched junction bases numbered 11, after V lost 3 bases and J lost 7 bases. Germline CDR1 reads KGHSH; CDR2 reads LQKENI. The CDR3 consists of 16 residues. CDR3 DNA: TGTGCCAGCTCACCCTTAAGAGACAGGGGGCTAGCTGGCTACACCTTC. Encoded protein: CASSPLRDRGLAGYTF.

V usage is TRBV11-2 and J usage is TRBJ2-1; 8 nucleotides agree with TRBD1. Trimming cost V 3 bases and J 15 bases; bases outside gene matches: 13. Germline assignment: CDR1 SGHAT and CDR2 FQNNGV. CDR3 size: 14 residues. The CDR3 nucleotides read TGTGCCAGCAGCTTCCTCTTTCGACAGGGGCATCTGTTCTTC. Protein product: CASSFLFRQGHLFF.

This clone was observed a few times. V usage is TRBV10-3 and J usage is TRBJ2-2, with D perhaps TRBD1 (5 bases). The ends were cut back, 6 bases at V and 3 bases at J, with 17 bases in the middle. The germline gives CDR1 ENHRY, CDR2 SYGVKD. CDR3 size: 16 residues. CDR3 coding DNA: TGTGCCATCAGGGACGAGGCGCAGGGCGACACCGGGGAGCTGTTTTTT. Protein product: CAIRDEAQGDTGELFF.

The chain has TRBV15 and TRBJ2-1; possible D gene TRBD1, 6 bases. CDR1 LNHNV and CDR2 YYDKDF come from the germline V gene (reference sequence). This CDR3 has 14 residues. Trimming cost V 6 bases and J 7 bases, with 16 bases left between them. CDR3 coding DNA: TGTGCCACCAGATATCCAGGGGTCTTGAATGAGCAGTTCTTC. Amino acid sequence: CATRYPGVLNEQFF.

The gene calls are TRBV19 and TRBJ2-5; the match to TRBD1 covers 9 bases. The CDR3 covers 15 residues. Trimming cost V 2 bases and J 5 bases; bases outside gene matches: 6. The germline CDR1 and CDR2 sequences are LNHDA and SQIVND (reference sequence). The CDR3 DNA follows: TGTGCCAGTAGTATACGAGACAGGGGGTGGGAGACCCAGTACTTC. Its protein product is CASSIRDRGWETQYF. Drawing the rest from reference TRBV19 and TRBJ2-5, the complete variable domain is DGGITQSPKYLFRKEGQNVTLSCEQNLNHDAMYWYRQDPGQGLRLIYYSQIVNDFQKGDIAEGYSVSREKKESFPLTVTSAQKNPTAFYLCASSIRDRGWETQYFGPGTRLLVL.

In regard to this clone: This sample includes further DNA sequences coding for the same CDR3. The J gene is TRBJ2-7, the V gene TRBV5-4; D remains ambiguous. The CDR3 sequence is 13 residues long. The germline V and J ends were trimmed by 0 bases and 4 bases, with 8 bases remaining between them. Germline lookup yields CDR1 SGHNT and CDR2 YYREEE (reference sequence). Written as DNA, the CDR3 is TGTGCCAGCAGCTTGGACTGGGGATACGAGCAGTACTTC. Protein sequence: CASSLDWGYEQYF.